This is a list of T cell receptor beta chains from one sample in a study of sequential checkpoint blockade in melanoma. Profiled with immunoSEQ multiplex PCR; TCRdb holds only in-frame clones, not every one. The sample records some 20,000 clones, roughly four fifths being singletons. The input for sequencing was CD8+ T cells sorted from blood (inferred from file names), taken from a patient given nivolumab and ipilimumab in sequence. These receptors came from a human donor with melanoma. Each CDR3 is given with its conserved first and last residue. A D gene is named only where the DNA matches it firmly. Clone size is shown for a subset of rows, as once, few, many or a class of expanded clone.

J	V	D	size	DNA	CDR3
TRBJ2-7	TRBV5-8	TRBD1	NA	TGTGCCAGCAGCTACGACAGGGGAGGTGGCGAGCAGTACTTC	CASSYDRGGGEQYF
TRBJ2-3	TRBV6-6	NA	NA	TGTGCCAGCAGTTGGGGCAGGGAAGGCACAGATACGCAGTATTTT	CASSWGREGTDTQYF
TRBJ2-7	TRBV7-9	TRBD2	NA	TGTGCCAGCAGCTCCGGGGGGGCCTTGAGCTACGAGCAGTACTTC	CASSSGGALSYEQYF
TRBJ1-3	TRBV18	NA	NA	TGTGCCAGCTCGCCTACAGGGATCTCTGGAAACACCATATATTTT	CASSPTGISGNTIYF
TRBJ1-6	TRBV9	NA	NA	TGTGCCAGCAGCGGAGGGGGGGTTATTTCACCCCTCCACTTT	CASSGGGVISPLHF
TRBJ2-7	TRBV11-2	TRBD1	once	TGTGCCAGCAGCCCAGATCCCGGGACAGGGGGTCGGTACGAGCAGTACTTC	CASSPDPGTGGRYEQYF
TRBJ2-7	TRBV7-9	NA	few	TGTGCCAGCAGCCAAGAGCAGGGGAGTGCCTCCTACGAGCAGTACTTC	CASSQEQGSASYEQYF
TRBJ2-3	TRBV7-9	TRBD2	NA	TGTGCCAGCAACCACCCCAACCGACTAGCGGGAACAGATACGCAGTATTTT	CASNHPNRLAGTDTQYF
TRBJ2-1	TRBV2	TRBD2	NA	TGTGCCAGCAGTGAGTGGTCCGGGGGGGCCTATAATGAGCAGTTCTTC	CASSEWSGGAYNEQFF
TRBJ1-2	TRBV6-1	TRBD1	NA	TGTGCCAGCAGTGAAACGGTCGCGGGACAGGGGAACGGCTACACCTTC	CASSETVAGQGNGYTF
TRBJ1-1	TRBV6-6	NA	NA	TGTGCCAGCCATACCCAGGGGCATGCTGAAGCTTTCTTT	CASHTQGHAEAFF
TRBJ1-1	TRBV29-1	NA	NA	TGCAGCGTCGAGTACACTGAAGCTTTCTTT	CSVEYTEAFF
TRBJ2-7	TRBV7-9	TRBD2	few	TGTGCCAGCAGCCCAAATTACGGCGGGGGGGTCTACGAGCAGTACTTC	CASSPNYGGGVYEQYF
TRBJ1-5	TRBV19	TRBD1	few	TGTGCCAGTAGCCCCCTAGACAGGGGCAATCAGCCCCAGCATTTT	CASSPLDRGNQPQHF
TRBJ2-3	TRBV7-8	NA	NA	TGTGCCAGCAGCCAGAGGTCTCCTAGCACAGATACGCAGTATTTT	CASSQRSPSTDTQYF
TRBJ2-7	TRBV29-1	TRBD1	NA	TGCAGCGTTGTGACAGGGGGGTCCCTCGAGCAGTACTTC	CSVVTGGSLEQYF
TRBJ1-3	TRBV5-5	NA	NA	TGTGCCAGCAGCTCCACCTCTGGGCAGGGGAGGGCTGGAAACACCATATATTTT	CASSSTSGQGRAGNTIYF
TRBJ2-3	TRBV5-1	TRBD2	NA	TGCGCCAGCAGCTTGGCACTGGGACTAGCGGTCACAGATACGCAGTATTTT	CASSLALGLAVTDTQYF
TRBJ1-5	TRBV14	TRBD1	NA	TGTGCCAGGGTACCAGGGGGGCGCAACTATAGCAATCAGCCCCAGCATTTT	CARVPGGRNYSNQPQHF
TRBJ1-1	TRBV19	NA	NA	TGTGCCAGTAGTATAACGGCAACGGGGGTGGACACTGAAGCTTTCTTT	CASSITATGVDTEAFF
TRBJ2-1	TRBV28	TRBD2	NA	TGTGCCAGCATAACTAGCGGGGGGGACAATGAGCAGTTCTTC	CASITSGGDNEQFF
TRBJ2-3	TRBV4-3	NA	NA	TGCGCCAGCAGCCACCCCAGCTCTGGGCTAAACACAGATACGCAGTATTTT	CASSHPSSGLNTDTQYF
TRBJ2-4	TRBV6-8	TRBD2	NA	TGTGCCAGCAGTTACCGCCGCGAGACTAGCGGGGGAGGTGAAGGGATTCAGTACTTC	CASSYRRETSGGGEGIQYF
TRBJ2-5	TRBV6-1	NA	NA	TGTGCCACCCATCTACAGGGCCACCAAGAGACCCAGTACTTC	CATHLQGHQETQYF
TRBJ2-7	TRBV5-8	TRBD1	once	TGCGCCAGCAGCCAAGAACAGGGGGAATATAACGAGCAGTACTTC	CASSQEQGEYNEQYF
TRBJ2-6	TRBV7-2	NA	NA	TGTGCCAGCAGCTTGCCCGGGACTGGGGCCAACGTCCTGACTTTC	CASSLPGTGANVLTF
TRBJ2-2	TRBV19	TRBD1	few	TGTGCCAGTAGTATAGCAGGGGGCGGCGGGGAGCTGTTTTTT	CASSIAGGGGELFF
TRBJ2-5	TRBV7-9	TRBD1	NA	TGTGCCAGCAGCTCTGGACAGGGGTACGTTATCGAGACCCAGTACTTC	CASSSGQGYVIETQYF
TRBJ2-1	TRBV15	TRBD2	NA	TGTGCCACCAGCAGAACTAGCGGGGGGAACTACAATGAGCAGTTCTTC	CATSRTSGGNYNEQFF
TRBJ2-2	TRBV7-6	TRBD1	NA	TGTGCCAGCAGCTTAGGACAGGGGTACACCGGGGAGCTGTTTTTT	CASSLGQGYTGELFF
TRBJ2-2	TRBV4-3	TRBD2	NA	TGCGCCAGCAGCCAAGATCTGGCGGGAGACCAAACCGGGGAGCTGTTTTTT	CASSQDLAGDQTGELFF
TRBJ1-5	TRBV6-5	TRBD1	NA	TGTGCCAGCAGTGGAGGGACAGGGTTCAATCAGCCCCAGCATTTT	CASSGGTGFNQPQHF
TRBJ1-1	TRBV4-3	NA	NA	TGCGCCAGCAGCCAGGCGGGGAACACTGAAGCTTTCTTT	CASSQAGNTEAFF
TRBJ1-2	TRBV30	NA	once	TGTGCCTGGTCCCTTGGCGGGGCTCCTGGCTACACCTTC	CAWSLGGAPGYTF
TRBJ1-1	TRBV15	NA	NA	TGTGCCACCAGAGGCGCAGGGAACACTGAAGCTTTCTTT	CATRGAGNTEAFF
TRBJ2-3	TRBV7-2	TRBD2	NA	TGTGCCAGCAGTCTCACACTAGCGCAGAGCGATACGCAGTATTTT	CASSLTLAQSDTQYF
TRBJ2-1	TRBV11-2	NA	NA	TGTGCCAGCAGCCGGACCGGGACTGCTTACAATGAGCAGTTCTTC	CASSRTGTAYNEQFF
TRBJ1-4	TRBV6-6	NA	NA	TGTGCCAGCAGTTACTTTCAGAACCATGAAAAACTGTTTTTT	CASSYFQNHEKLFF
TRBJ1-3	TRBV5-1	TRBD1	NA	TGCGCCAGCAGACGGGACAGCGCGTCCTCTGGAAACACCATATATTTT	CASRRDSASSGNTIYF
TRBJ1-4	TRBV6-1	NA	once	TGTGCCAGCAGTGATTACACAGGGAATAGTAATGAAAAACTGTTTTTT	CASSDYTGNSNEKLFF
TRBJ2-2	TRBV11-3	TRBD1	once	TGTGCCAGCAGCACAGGGGCGGCCGGGGAGCTGTTTTTT	CASSTGAAGELFF
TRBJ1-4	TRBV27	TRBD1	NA	TGTGCCAGCACGGGACAGCTTAATGAAAAACTGTTTTTT	CASTGQLNEKLFF
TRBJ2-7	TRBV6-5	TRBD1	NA	TGTGCCAGCACCGACAGGGGCAATACGTACGAGCAGTACTTC	CASTDRGNTYEQYF
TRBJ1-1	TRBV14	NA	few	TGTGCCAGCAGCCAAGATTCGGGGACTGAAGCTTTCTTT	CASSQDSGTEAFF
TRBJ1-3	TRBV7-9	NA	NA	TGTGCCAGCAGACCACCGACAGACAACTCTGGAAACACCATATATTTT	CASRPPTDNSGNTIYF
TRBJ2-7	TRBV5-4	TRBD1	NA	TGTGCCAGCAGCTTGGCCGGCCTTTCGACAGGGATCTACGAGCAGTACTTC	CASSLAGLSTGIYEQYF
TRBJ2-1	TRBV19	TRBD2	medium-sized	TGTGCCAGTAGTTTGACTAGCGGAGATTACAATGAGCAGTTCTTC	CASSLTSGDYNEQFF
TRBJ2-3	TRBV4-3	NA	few	TGCGCCAGCAGCCAGAACCTACAGGGATTGATGGCAGATACGCAGTATTTT	CASSQNLQGLMADTQYF
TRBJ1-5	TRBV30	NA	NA	TGTGCCTGGAGTGTACCTCGCAGGTATAGCAATCAGCCCCAGCATTTT	CAWSVPRRYSNQPQHF
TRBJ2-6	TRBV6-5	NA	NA	TGTGCCAGCAGTTACGGGCCCATCGGGGCCAACGTCCTGACTTTC	CASSYGPIGANVLTF
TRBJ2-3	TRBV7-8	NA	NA	TGTGCCAGCAGCCCCCGGGGGAAAGATACGCAGTATTTT	CASSPRGKDTQYF
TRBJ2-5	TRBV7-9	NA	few	TGTGCCAGCAGCTTAGGAGGGTTGGAGGGAGAGACCCAGTACTTC	CASSLGGLEGETQYF
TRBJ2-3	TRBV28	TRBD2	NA	TGTGCCTCAAAGCGGGGGACTAGCACAGATACGCAGTATTTT	CASKRGTSTDTQYF
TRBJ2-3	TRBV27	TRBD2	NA	TGTGCCAGCAGTGGACGAACTAGCGGGACCCCACGGGCAGATACGCAGTATTTT	CASSGRTSGTPRADTQYF
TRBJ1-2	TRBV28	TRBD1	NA	TGTGCCAGCAGTCCTACAGGGGGCGAGTCTTACTATGGCTACACCTTC	CASSPTGGESYYGYTF
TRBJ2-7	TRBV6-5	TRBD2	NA	TGTGCCAGCAGTCCGTCCGGGGGGGAGCAGTACTTC	CASSPSGGEQYF
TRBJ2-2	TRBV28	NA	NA	TGTGCCAGCAGCGGTTGGGAGCTGTTTTTT	CASSGWELFF
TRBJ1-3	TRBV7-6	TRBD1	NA	TGTGCCAGCAGCTTATGGGCGAAGGGGGCCTTTGGAAACACCATATATTTT	CASSLWAKGAFGNTIYF
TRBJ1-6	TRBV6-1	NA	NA	TGTGCCAGCAGTGAAAGAAAGAGCTCCTATAATTCACCCCTCCACTTT	CASSERKSSYNSPLHF